One and the same sample provided the 29 T cell receptor beta chains below, sequenced in a study of spatial heterogeneity in lung cancer. These receptors are not linked to any known antigen. Time point defined: sample taken at primary tumor resection. MiXCR was run by TCRdb on the 5' RACE reads, yielding one entry per CDR3 protein. The data contain around 18,000 distinct CDR3 sequences, 5.8% of them seen just once; the ten biggest clones take up about 9.3%. The study's findings and limits: It was found that expanded intratumoral alpha and beta TCR counts tracked tumor mutation counts.

Specimen: lung tumor tissue, collected at surgery. The origin of the receptors is a female donor with early-stage non-small cell lung cancer.

This clonotype was counted at least ten times. The size of this beta chain means little, since it is a stray read in a library made for alpha chains. The rearrangement uses TRBV5-1 and TRBJ2-3, with TRBD2 matching 7 bases. The CDR3 spans 15 residues. Per the germline V gene, CDR1 is SGHRS and CDR2 is YFSETQ. The junction had 9 bases not matched to a gene; V was cut back by 4 bases and J by 4 bases. The CDR3 protein is CASSTGTKVPDTQYF. In DNA, the CDR3 is TGCGCCAGCAGCACCGGGACTAAGGTCCCAGATACGCAGTATTTT. The whole variable domain, remainder taken from reference TRBV5-1 and TRBJ2-3, is KAGVTQTPRYLIKTRGQQVTLSCSPISGHRSVSWYQQTPGQGLQFLFEYFSETQRNKGNFPGRFSGRQFSNSRSEMNVSTLELGDSALYLCASSTGTKVPDTQYFGPGTRLTVL.

Worth noting for this clonotype: With the library built for alpha chains, this beta chain is off target and its frequency is not meaningful. This chain links TRBV5-1 with TRBJ2-7, with TRBD2 as a possible D gene (6 bases). The length of the CDR3 is 16 residues. V shed 4 bases and J shed 2 bases, with 19 bases lying between them. Germline CDR1 SGHRS, CDR2 YFSETQ. This CDR3 reads CASSGGGSLPPYEQYF. CDR3 nucleotides: TGCGCCAGCAGCGGGGGAGGTTCCCTGCCCCCCTACGAGCAGTACTTC.

This clonotype qualifies as large (0.1 to 1%). A library made for alpha chains picked up this beta chain off target, so its size means little. This sequence joins TRBV20-1 and TRBJ1-2, with D unclear. Germline V gene sequence: CDR1 DFQATT, CDR2 SNEGSKA (reference sequence). V was shortened by 0 bases and J by 0 bases, with 11 bases between the two germline ends. This CDR3 contains 15 residues. The CDR3: CSARDRTDANYGYTF. For the CDR3, the DNA is TGCAGTGCTAGAGATCGGACGGATGCTAACTATGGCTACACCTTC.

This clonotype occurred many times. A library made for alpha chains picked up this beta chain off target, so its size means little. The chain couples TRBV6-1 to TRBJ1-1; unclear D gene. V was shortened by 5 bases and J by 0 bases, with 10 bases between the two germline ends. Germline loops: CDR1 MNHNS, CDR2 SASEGT. CDR3 length equals 14 residues. The CDR3 coding sequence is TGTGCCAGCAGTAACATTCACATGAACACTGAAGCTTTCTTT. This sequence encodes CASSNIHMNTEAFF.

Within the sample, this clonotype is medium-sized. This beta chain appears as a stray read in a library generated for alpha chains; its size is not informative. J is TRBJ2-5 and V is TRBV7-9; D might be TRBD2 (6 bases). Germline V gene sequence: CDR1 SEHNR, CDR2 FQNEAQ (reference sequence). The germline V and J ends were trimmed by 5 bases and 3 bases, with 10 bases remaining between them. CDR3 length equals 13 residues. CDR3 nucleotides: TGTGCCAGCAGCCCGGGACTGAAAGAGACCCAGTACTTC. Translating gives CASSPGLKETQYF.

This clonotype is medium-sized in the sample. The library was built for alpha chains, so this beta chain is an off-target read and its size means little. The CDR3 reads CASRKTSGSYNEQFF. The CDR3 DNA reads as TGTGCCAGTAGGAAGACTAGCGGCTCCTACAATGAGCAGTTCTTC. This chain links TRBV19 with TRBJ2-1, with 9 bases fitting TRBD2. The length of the CDR3 is 15 residues. The ends lost 6 bases at V and 0 bases at J; junction bases unmatched: 3. Germline V CDR1 and CDR2: LNHDA, SQIVND (reference sequence).

This clonotype was counted many times. This beta chain was picked up by a library intended for alpha chains and is off target, so its count carries little meaning. J is TRBJ1-1 and V is TRBV20-1; the D is unclear. The length of the CDR3 is 13 residues. Germline CDR1 and CDR2: DFQATT and SNEGSKA (reference sequence). Deletions cut 1 base from V and 1 base from J, with 7 bases between. CDR3 amino acids: CSARVQQNTEAFF. CDR3 coding DNA: TGCAGTGCTAGAGTCCAGCAGAACACTGAAGCTTTCTTT.

This clonotype was seen many times. This beta chain is an off-target read within a library intended for alpha chains, so its frequency means little. The V and J genes are TRBV28 and TRBJ2-3, with TRBD2 matching 14 bases. CDR3 length: 16 residues. The V segment lost 8 bases and the J segment 1 base; nucleotides outside the gene matches: 5. The germline V gene has CDR1 MDHEN and CDR2 SYDVKM. The CDR3 loop is CASGGLAGGGTDTQYF. The CDR3 DNA sequence: TGTGCCAGCGGCGGACTAGCGGGAGGCGGCACAGATACGCAGTATTTT.

There are many counts of this clonotype. Little can be read into the size of this beta chain, an off-target read in a library designed for alpha chains. V usage is TRBV29-1 and J usage is TRBJ2-5; no clear D. CDR3 size: 13 residues. The germline V and J ends were trimmed by 5 bases and 1 base, with 11 bases remaining between them. The germline gives CDR1 SQVTM, CDR2 ANQGSEA. The CDR3 protein is CSVRRDPQETQYF. The CDR3 region has the DNA TGCAGCGTTCGTAGGGATCCCCAAGAGACCCAGTACTTC.

By frequency in the sample, this clonotype is medium-sized. In a library made to pick up alpha chains, this beta chain is a stray read with a size that means little. The chain carries TRBV20-1 and TRBJ2-1, with TRBD2 matching over 9 bases. There are 17 residues in the CDR3. Germline V gene lookup returns CDR1 DFQATT and CDR2 SNEGSKA (reference sequence). With 0 bases clipped from V and 9 bases from J, the junction kept 15 bases outside the gene matches. Written as DNA, the CDR3 is TGCAGTGCTAGAGATACCCTAGGTCGCGGGAGGGCCTCTGAGCAGTTCTTC. It specifies CSARDTLGRGRASEQFF.

This clonotype has ten or more counts. Since the library was made to target alpha chains, this beta chain is a stray read and its abundance is not meaningful. The chain is built from TRBV4-1 and TRBJ1-5; possible D gene TRBD1, 6 bases. CDR1 and CDR2 from the germline V gene are MGHRA and YSYEKL. The CDR3 spans 15 residues. Trimming shortened V by 4 bases and J by 0 bases, and 10 bases separated the two germline ends. The CDR3 DNA reads as TGCGCCAGCAGCCGACAGGACGGTAGCAATCAGCCCCAGCATTTT. It codes for CASSRQDGSNQPQHF.

This clonotype was seen ten or more times. Being off target in a library aimed at alpha chains, this beta chain has a size of little meaning. V gene TRBV7-2 combines with J gene TRBJ2-3; 9 bases agree with TRBD2. The germline V gene encodes CDR1 SGHTA and CDR2 FQGNSA. This CDR3 is 18 amino acids long. The V gene end was trimmed by 0 bases and the J gene end by 5 bases; junction bases not matched to a gene: 12. Here the CDR3 DNA reads TGTGCCAGCAGCTTAGCCCCCTTTGGGGCGGGAGGGGGAGATACGCAGTATTTT. Protein product: CASSLAPFGAGGGDTQYF.

This clonotype has at least ten counts. This beta chain is off target for a library built for alpha chains, so its abundance means little. The J gene is TRBJ2-1, the V gene TRBV9; 7 bases line up with TRBD2. Trimming took 4 bases from V and 0 from J; bases not matched to a gene: 1. CDR3 size: 14 residues. The V gene's germline CDR1 is SGDLS and CDR2 YYNGEE. CDR3 sequence reads: CASSQRDSYNEQFF. Here the CDR3 DNA reads TGTGCCAGCAGCCAGCGGGACTCCTACAATGAGCAGTTCTTC.

This clonotype came up many times. This beta chain appears as a stray read in a library generated for alpha chains; its size is not informative. The J gene is TRBJ2-1, the V gene TRBV7-9, with 8 nucleotides matching TRBD2. After removal of 9 bases from V and 6 bases from J, the junction contained 7 bases not matched to a gene. This CDR3 is 13 amino acids long. Germline V gives CDR1 SEHNR, CDR2 FQNEAQ (reference sequence). CDR3 coding DNA: TGTGCCAGAAGGCTAGCGGGCCCCAATGAGCAGTTCTTC. Residues: CARRLAGPNEQFF.

This clonotype was counted many times. As an off-target read in a library built for alpha chains, this beta chain has a frequency of little significance. For the CDR3, the DNA is TGTGCCAGCAGTTCAGGGTACACTGAAGCTTTCTTT. The encoded protein is CASSSGYTEAFF. The chain links TRBV28 to TRBJ1-1, with D maybe TRBD1 (5 bases). Germline V CDR1 and CDR2: MDHEN, SYDVKM. This CDR3 region has 12 residues. Between the trimmed V and J ends, which lost 4 bases and 3 bases, there was a span of 6 bases.

This clonotype was recorded many times. This beta chain is off target for a library built for alpha chains, so its abundance means little. This CDR3 reads CASSPSGTPNTEAFF. Here the CDR3 DNA reads TGTGCCAGCAGCCCGTCCGGGACACCGAACACTGAAGCTTTCTTT. The J gene is TRBJ1-1, the V gene TRBV3-1, with a weak D call TRBD1 (6 bases). Germline CDR1 reads LGHDT; CDR2 reads YNNKEL (reference sequence). This CDR3 region has 15 residues. Trimming removed 4 bases at V and 1 base at J, with 13 bases between.

This clonotype appeared many times. This beta chain is a stray sequence in a library constructed for alpha chains; its clone size is not meaningful. The chain has TRBV12-3 or TRBV12-4 and TRBJ1-5; D is ambiguous. V lost 3 bases and J lost 1, with 7 bases in between. The CDR3 is 14 amino acids. CDR3 sequence (DNA): TGTGCCAGCAGTTTTCCCTCCAGCAATCAGCCCCAGCATTTT. Amino acids: CASSFPSSNQPQHF.

This clonotype was seen at least ten times. Because this beta chain is a stray read in a library intended to capture alpha chains, its abundance should not be given much weight. The gene calls are TRBV5-1 and TRBJ1-3; D is unresolved. The germline V gene has CDR1 SGHRS and CDR2 YFSETQ. Trimming took 8 bases from V and 4 from J, leaving 13 bases between them. CDR3 length: 13 residues. The CDR3 loop reads CASQVESGNTIYF. The CDR3 region has the DNA TGCGCCAGTCAGGTCGAGTCAGGAAACACCATATATTTT.

This clonotype appeared many times. A much larger clone is a single base away; this may be a read error. This beta chain is off target for a library built for alpha chains, so its abundance means little. Here the CDR3 reads CASSQDKGRGTQHF. The CDR3 coding sequence is TGTGCCAGCAGTCAGGACAAGGGGAGAGGGACCCAGCATTTT. The chain recombines TRBV27 with TRBJ1-5, with D possibly matching TRBD1 (5 bases). V was pared by 5 bases and J by 11 bases, with 19 bases between. The CDR3 covers 14 residues. Germline assignment: CDR1 MNHEY and CDR2 SMNVEV (reference sequence).

Ten or more counts support this clonotype. Being off target in a library aimed at alpha chains, this beta chain has a size of little meaning. The V and J genes are TRBV6-6 and TRBJ1-5; D is ambiguous. V lost 0 bases to trimming and J lost 7 bases, with 10 bases between them. CDR1 and CDR2 (germline): MNHNY, SVGAGI (reference sequence). This CDR3 is built from 14 residues. The CDR3 spells CASSYSGPLQPQHF. CDR3 DNA: TGTGCCAGCAGTTACTCGGGTCCCCTCCAGCCCCAGCATTTT.

This clonotype was detected many times. This beta chain represents an off-target read in a library built for alpha chains; its size is of limited meaning. V and J are TRBV24-1 and TRBJ2-7; 7 bases match TRBD1. The CDR3 contains 13 residues. V dropped 1 base and J dropped 11; count of bases not matched to a gene: 7. Germline-derived CDR1 and CDR2 are KGHDR and SFDVKD. The CDR3, as DNA: TGTGCCACCAGTGATTTCGGATCACAGGGGAAGTACTTC. Its translation is CATSDFGSQGKYF.

This clonotype was seen many times. The size of this beta chain means little, since it is a stray read in a library made for alpha chains. J is TRBJ1-2 and V is TRBV29-1; D might be TRBD1 (5 bases). The germline gives CDR1 SQVTM, CDR2 ANQGSEA. V was cut by 7 bases and J by 4 bases, with 22 bases left in between. The CDR3 length is 15 residues. The DNA for the CDR3 is TGCAGCGCTACTCTGGGACTCAGCCCTACCTATGGCTACACCTTC. This gives the protein CSATLGLSPTYGYTF.

This clonotype was counted many times. This beta chain came through as a stray read in a library set up for alpha chains, and its size says little. The chain couples TRBV3-1 to TRBJ1-1; D may be TRBD1 (6 bases). CDR1 and CDR2 from the germline V gene are LGHDT and YNNKEL (reference sequence). V was clipped by 11 bases and J by 1 base, with 17 bases between them. This CDR3 spans 14 amino acids. The CDR3 bases are TGTGCCGATATGCCCCGGGGGCCGAACACTGAAGCTTTCTTT. Its protein is CADMPRGPNTEAFF.

This clonotype was seen a few times. With the library built for alpha chains, this beta chain is off target and its frequency is not meaningful. The V and J genes are TRBV6-7 and TRBJ2-7; perhaps D is TRBD1 or TRBD2 (5 bases each). TRBV6-7 carries the ORF label, with uncertain function. V was cut by 0 bases and J by 4 bases, with 22 bases left in between. This CDR3 has 18 residues. The CDR3 nucleotides read TGTGCCAGCAGTTACTCGTTAAGGGGTCCGGAGGACTCTTACGAGCAGTACTTC. It specifies CASSYSLRGPEDSYEQYF.

The sample holds a few counts of this clonotype. As an off-target read in a library built for alpha chains, this beta chain has a frequency of little significance. The chain combines TRBV9 with TRBJ2-6; D ambiguous. The CDR3 has 15 residues. V lost 1 base, J lost 1 base, and 6 bases lay in between. The germline CDR1 and CDR2 sequences are SGDLS and YYNGEE. As DNA, the CDR3 is TGTGCCAGCAGCGTATTAGGTTCTGGGGCCAACGTCCTGACTTTC. Protein sequence: CASSVLGSGANVLTF. Full variable domain (remainder filled in from reference TRBV9 and TRBJ2-6): DSGVTQTPKHLITATGQRVTLRCSPRSGDLSVYWYQQSLDQGLQFLIQYYNGEERAKGNILERFSAQQFPDLHSELNLSSLELGDSALYFCASSVLGSGANVLTFGAGSRLTVL.

This clonotype was counted many times. Since the library was made to target alpha chains, this beta chain is a stray read and its abundance is not meaningful. The chain couples TRBV6-2 or TRBV6-3 to TRBJ2-1, with 14 positions matching TRBD2. Trimming cost V 0 bases and J 0 bases; bases outside gene matches: 4. This CDR3 has 19 amino acids. CDR1 is MNHEY, CDR2 SVGEGT, per germline. The CDR3 loop is CASSYSGLAGAGSYNEQFF. CDR3 in DNA: TGTGCCAGCAGTTACTCGGGACTAGCGGGAGCTGGCTCCTACAATGAGCAGTTCTTC.

This clonotype is medium-sized (0.01 to 0.1%). A library prepared for alpha chains yielded this beta chain as an off-target read; its size is of little meaning. The genes are TRBV7-9 and TRBJ2-2, with TRBD1 as a possible D gene (6 bases). The CDR3 sequence is 17 residues long. V lost 4 bases, J lost 3 bases, and 18 bases lay in between. Per the germline V gene, CDR1 is SEHNR and CDR2 is FQNEAQ (reference sequence). DNA for the CDR3: TGTGCCAGCAGCTCTCCCGCCAGGGGCCCCGACACCGGGGAGCTGTTTTTT. Translating gives CASSSPARGPDTGELFF.

Details on this clonotype: This beta chain is an off-target read within a library intended for alpha chains, so its frequency means little. This sequence joins TRBV3-1 and TRBJ2-7; the D call may be TRBD1 or TRBD2 (5 bases each). This CDR3 spans 14 amino acids. Germline values: CDR1 LGHDT, CDR2 YNNKEL (reference sequence). V lost 3 bases, J lost 5 bases, and 14 bases lay in between. Written as DNA, the CDR3 is TGTGCCAGCAGCCATGGATACGGGGCTGACGAGCAGTACTTC. Amino acids: CASSHGYGADEQYF.

This clonotype was seen at least ten times. The library was designed around alpha chains, so this beta chain is a stray read whose abundance carries little weight. The V and J genes are TRBV7-2 and TRBJ1-2, with D tentatively TRBD1 (5 bases). With 5 bases removed from V and 4 bases from J, the gap between germline ends came to 14 bases. Germline CDR1 and CDR2: SGHTA and FQGNSA. This CDR3 spans 14 amino acids. In nucleotides, the CDR3 is TGTGCCAGCAGCCGGCGCCCGGGGACCTATGGCTACACCTTC. It is translated as CASSRRPGTYGYTF.